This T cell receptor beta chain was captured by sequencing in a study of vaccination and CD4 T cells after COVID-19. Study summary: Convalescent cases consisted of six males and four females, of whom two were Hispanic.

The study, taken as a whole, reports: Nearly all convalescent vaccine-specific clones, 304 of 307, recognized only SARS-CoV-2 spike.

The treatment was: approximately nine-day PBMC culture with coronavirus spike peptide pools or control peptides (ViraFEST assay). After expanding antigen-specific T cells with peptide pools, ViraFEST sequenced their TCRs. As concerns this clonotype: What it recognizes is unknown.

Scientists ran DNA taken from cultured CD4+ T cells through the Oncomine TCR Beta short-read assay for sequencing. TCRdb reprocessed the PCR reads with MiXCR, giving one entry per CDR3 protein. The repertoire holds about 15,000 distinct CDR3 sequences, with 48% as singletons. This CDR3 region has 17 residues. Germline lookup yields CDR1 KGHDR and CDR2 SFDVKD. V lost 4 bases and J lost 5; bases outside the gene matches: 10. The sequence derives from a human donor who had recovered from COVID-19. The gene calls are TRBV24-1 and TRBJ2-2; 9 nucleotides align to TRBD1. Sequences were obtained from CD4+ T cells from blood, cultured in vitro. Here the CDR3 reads CATSDHLQGARTGELFF. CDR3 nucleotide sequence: TGTGCCACCAGTGACCATCTACAGGGGGCGCGAACCGGGGAGCTGTTTTTT.